A single sample gave rise to the 32 T cell receptor beta chains below, sequenced in a study of technical replicates of blood from a few donors. Profiling relied on immunoSEQ multiplex PCR, and the TCRdb table lists in-frame clones only, not all of them. The profile shows about 81,000 clones, about 97% of them singletons. The sequenced sample was T cells isolated from PBMCs. The receptors here all came from a human donor in good health.

This chain joins TRBV20-1 and TRBJ1-1; D is ambiguous. Trimming took 7 bases from V and 8 from J, leaving 14 bases between them. Germline CDR1 is DFQATT and CDR2 is SNEGSKA (reference sequence). This CDR3 has 11 amino acids. The CDR3 loop reads CSVEGRAEAFF. CDR3 nucleotides: TGCAGTGTAGAGGGTAGAGCGGAAGCTTTCTTT.

The rearrangement links TRBV5-5 to TRBJ1-1; D perhaps matches TRBD1 (5 bases). CDR1 is SGHKS, CDR2 YYEKEE, per germline (reference sequence). This CDR3 is 14 amino acids long. Between the trimmed V and J ends, which lost 0 bases and 4 bases, there was a span of 10 bases. The CDR3 protein is CASSLAGGATEAFF. CDR3 in DNA: TGTGCCAGCAGCTTGGCGGGCGGGGCCACTGAAGCTTTCTTT.

The rearrangement links TRBV28 to TRBJ2-7; D might be TRBD2 (6 bases). CDR3 length: 13 amino acids. The V end lost 1 base, the J end lost 6 bases, and 10 bases lay between the germline ends. Germline CDR1 is MDHEN and CDR2 is SYDVKM. CDR3 bases: TGTGCCAGCAGTTTATCGTTGGGAGGCGAGCAGTACTTC. It is translated as CASSLSLGGEQYF.

With regard to this clone: At the DNA level, this CDR3 is encoded by other sequences in the same sample as well. This sequence joins TRBV4-1 and TRBJ1-1, with D possibly TRBD1 on 6 matching bases. Germline loops: CDR1 MGHRA, CDR2 YSYEKL. The length of the CDR3 is 14 residues. V was cut by 3 bases and J by 4 bases, with 12 bases left in between. The CDR3 is CASSQDQGGTEAFF. In DNA, the CDR3 is TGCGCCAGCAGCCAGGATCAAGGGGGCACTGAAGCTTTCTTT.

This clone has just a few counts. This chain connects TRBV4-1 to TRBJ1-1, with 7 nucleotides matching TRBD1. V trimming: 3 bases; J trimming: 6 bases; junction bases outside the gene matches: 10. CDR1 is MGHRA and CDR2 is YSYEKL in the germline V gene. CDR3 length: 15 amino acids. The CDR3 DNA reads TGCGCCAGCAGCCATGCGCAGGGGGTTATGGCTGAAGCTTTCTTT. It yields the protein CASSHAQGVMAEAFF.

V and J are TRBV6-6 and TRBJ2-7; 7 bases agree with TRBD1. The CDR3 runs 12 residues. The V gene's germline CDR1 is MNHNY and CDR2 SVGAGI (reference sequence). Trimming cost V 5 bases and J 6 bases; bases outside gene matches: 4. The CDR3 nucleotides are TGTGCCAGCAGTGCCTACAGGGGCGAGCAGTACTTC. It encodes CASSAYRGEQYF.

This clone appeared a single time. The V gene is TRBV7-3, the J gene TRBJ2-1; D perhaps matches TRBD1 (5 bases). Germline V CDR1 and CDR2: SGHTA, FQGTGA. The CDR3 spans 12 residues. V was trimmed by 5 bases and J by 8 bases, leaving 10 bases between them. CDR3 residues: CASSNPRDEQFF. The CDR3 bases are TGTGCCAGCAGCAACCCCAGGGATGAGCAGTTCTTC.

The chain employs TRBV7-7 and TRBJ2-2, with D tentatively TRBD2 (7 bases). The CDR3 consists of 16 residues. CDR1 SSHAT and CDR2 FNYEAQ come from the germline V gene (reference sequence). Trimming shortened V by 5 bases and J by 5 bases, and 18 bases separated the two germline ends. CDR3 in DNA: TGTGCCAGCAGCCCGGCAGCCGCGGGGGCGACCGGGGAGCTGTTTTTT. This sequence encodes CASSPAAAGATGELFF.

The chain links TRBV19 to TRBJ2-1, with TRBD2 identical over 8 bases. Germline CDR1 is LNHDA and CDR2 is SQIVND (reference sequence). This CDR3 is built from 15 residues. V lost 1 base and J lost 4; bases outside the gene matches: 3. CDR3 in DNA: TGTGCCAGTAGTATAGCGGGGGGGCGGTACAATGAGCAGTTCTTC. This translates into CASSIAGGRYNEQFF. Together with reference TRBV19 and TRBJ2-1, the CDR3 gives the full variable domain: DGGITQSPKYLFRKEGQNVTLSCEQNLNHDAMYWYRQDPGQGLRLIYYSQIVNDFQKGDIAEGYSVSREKKESFPLTVTSAQKNPTAFYLCASSIAGGRYNEQFFGPGTRLTVL.

The J gene is TRBJ1-1, the V gene TRBV9; D not resolved. This CDR3 has 13 amino acids. Germline assignment: CDR1 SGDLS and CDR2 YYNGEE. V lost 5 bases to trimming and J lost 1 base, with 9 bases between them. CDR3: CASSDPGNTEAFF. The CDR3 region has the DNA TGTGCCAGCAGTGATCCGGGGAACACTGAAGCTTTCTTT.

The gene calls are TRBV20-1 and TRBJ2-3, with a tentative D call TRBD1 (6 bases). CDR1 and CDR2 (germline): DFQATT, SNEGSKA (reference sequence). The CDR3 loop spans 11 amino acids. The V end lost 6 bases, the J end lost 8 bases, and 12 bases lay between the germline ends. This CDR3 reads CSALQGTTQYF. The CDR3 DNA sequence: TGCAGTGCACTACAGGGAACTACGCAGTATTTT.

The chain employs TRBV7-6 and TRBJ2-2; TRBD1 matches at 10 bases. Germline trimming cut 5 bases from V and 4 bases from J; bases unmatched to any gene: 4. CDR3 length equals 15 residues. Germline V gene sequence: CDR1 SGHVS, CDR2 FNYEAQ. CDR3 DNA sequence: TGTGCCAGCAGCCTACGGACAGGGGGCACCGGGGAGCTGTTTTTT. This codes for CASSLRTGGTGELFF.

The chain's CDR3 is CASSLNAGAETQYF. DNA for the CDR3: TGTGCCAGCAGCTTAAATGCGGGGGCGGAGACCCAGTACTTC. The chain employs TRBV7-3 and TRBJ2-5; possibly TRBD2 for D (7 bases). Germline V gene lookup returns CDR1 SGHTA and CDR2 FQGTGA. Trimming removed 1 base at V and 5 bases at J, with 11 bases between. This CDR3 spans 14 amino acids.

This CDR3 is CASSYLESSYNEQFF. CDR3 bases: TGTGCCAGCAGTTACTTGGAGAGCTCCTACAATGAGCAGTTCTTC. The chain links TRBV6-5 to TRBJ2-1; D unresolved. CDR1 and CDR2 from the germline V gene are MNHEY and SVGAGI. The CDR3 extends over 15 amino acids. V was clipped by 1 base and J by 0 bases, with 7 bases between them.

The V and J genes are TRBV5-1 and TRBJ2-1, with TRBD2 matching 9 bases. Germline V CDR1 and CDR2: SGHRS, YFSETQ. V dropped 4 bases and J dropped 3; count of bases not matched to a gene: 5. CDR3 length: 15 residues. The chain's CDR3 is CASSGGGAVYNEQFF. In nucleotides, the CDR3 is TGCGCCAGCAGCGGCGGGGGGGCCGTCTACAATGAGCAGTTCTTC.

V gene TRBV11-3 combines with J gene TRBJ2-7; D perhaps matches TRBD2 (6 bases). V was cut by 5 bases and J by 2 bases, with 13 bases left in between. Germline assignment: CDR1 SGHNT and CDR2 YENEEA. This CDR3 is 14 amino acids long. The CDR3 DNA reads as TGTGCCAGCAGCCCTGGGACTGACGCCTACGAGCAGTACTTC. It codes for CASSPGTDAYEQYF.

This sequence joins TRBV5-6 and TRBJ1-5; TRBD1 agrees at 12 bases. Germline CDR1 and CDR2: SGHDT and YYEEEE. The V and J ends lost 4 bases and 7 bases, in that order; junction bases with no gene match: 6. This CDR3 contains 15 residues. This chain's CDR3 is CASSQGQGAKQPQHF. CDR3 nucleotides: TGTGCCAGCAGCCAGGGACAGGGGGCGAAGCAGCCCCAGCATTTT.

J is TRBJ1-2 and V is TRBV15, with 9 bases matching TRBD1. Per germline, CDR1 LNHNV and CDR2 YYDKDF (reference sequence). This CDR3 is 16 amino acids long. The trim removed 6 bases at V and 2 bases at J, leaving 10 bases unmatched. This CDR3 is CATRLGQGISNYGYTF. For the CDR3, the DNA is TGTGCCACCAGGTTGGGACAGGGTATCTCGAACTATGGCTACACCTTC.

The chain couples TRBV19 to TRBJ1-5; weak D call: TRBD1 (5 bases). Trimming took off 3 bases at V and 2 bases at J, with 14 bases between the two ends. The germline gives CDR1 LNHDA, CDR2 SQIVND (reference sequence). There are 16 residues in the CDR3. This chain's CDR3 is CASSIQALGGNQPQHF. CDR3 coding DNA: TGTGCCAGTAGTATCCAAGCCTTAGGGGGCAATCAGCCCCAGCATTTT.

This rearrangement joins TRBV7-8 to TRBJ1-2; tentatively, D is TRBD1 (6 bases). The germline V and J ends were trimmed by 5 bases and 5 bases, with 9 bases remaining between them. This CDR3 comprises 12 residues. Germline loops: CDR1 SGHVS, CDR2 FQNEAQ. The CDR3 is CASSGGEYGYTF. CDR3 in DNA: TGTGCCAGCAGCGGGGGCGAGTATGGCTACACCTTC.

The CDR3 nucleotides are TGCGCCAGCAGCTTACGACCCGGAGAGCAGACCCAGTACTTC. Translating it yields CASSLRPGEQTQYF. The chain recombines TRBV5-1 with TRBJ2-5, with unresolved D. Trimming took off 2 bases at V and 6 bases at J, with 14 bases between the two ends. The CDR3 is 14 residues long. The germline V gene has CDR1 SGHRS and CDR2 YFSETQ.

The V and J genes are TRBV2 and TRBJ1-4; a weak D match, TRBD1 (5 bases). V was pared by 6 bases and J by 0 bases, with 11 bases between. CDR3 length: 15 residues. From germline, CDR1 is SNHLY and CDR2 FYNNEI. The CDR3 DNA sequence: TGTGCCAGCAGGGCGGGACGGTCAACTAATGAAAAACTGTTTTTT. Protein sequence: CASRAGRSTNEKLFF.

This clone has just one count. The chain's CDR3 is CASAGYYNEQFF. As DNA, the CDR3 is TGTGCCAGCGCAGGTTACTACAATGAGCAGTTCTTC. This chain uses TRBV7-9 with TRBJ2-1; unclear D gene. The V end was cut by 8 bases, the J end by 3 bases, with 8 bases between. This CDR3 is 12 amino acids long. In germline, CDR1 is SEHNR, CDR2 FQNEAQ (reference sequence).

The chain combines TRBV27 with TRBJ1-1, with D unresolved. The CDR3 spans 14 residues. V gave up 8 bases and J gave up 0 bases, with 13 bases separating them. Germline-derived CDR1 and CDR2 are MNHEY and SMNVEV (reference sequence). This CDR3 reads CASQKEGVNTEAFF. The CDR3 nucleotides read TGTGCCAGCCAAAAGGAGGGAGTGAACACTGAAGCTTTCTTT.

This chain joins TRBV19 and TRBJ1-4, with TRBD1 matching 8 bases. V lost 4 bases to trimming and J lost 5 bases; unmatched junction nucleotides: 6. The CDR3 is 15 residues long. Germline V CDR1 and CDR2: LNHDA, SQIVND (reference sequence). CDR3 coding DNA: TGTGCCAGTAGTACGAACAGGGGGAGCAATGAAAAACTGTTTTTT. Protein sequence: CASSTNRGSNEKLFF.

The V call is TRBV30, the J call TRBJ2-7, with 9 bases fitting TRBD1. Germline loops: CDR1 GTSNPN, CDR2 SVGIG (reference sequence). J gave up 3 bases and V 4 bases, and 4 bases lay outside the gene matches. The CDR3 runs 13 residues. In DNA form, the CDR3 reads TGTGCCTGGAACCGGGACAGGGACTACGAGCAGTACTTC. Amino acids: CAWNRDRDYEQYF.

The rearrangement links TRBV9 to TRBJ1-1; a weak D match, TRBD1 (6 bases). Germline CDR1 is SGDLS and CDR2 is YYNGEE. The CDR3 covers 14 residues. The V end lost 1 base, the J end lost 4 bases, and 11 bases lay between the germline ends. The CDR3 nucleotides are TGTGCCAGCAGCGTATTCGGGGGGGCCACTGAAGCTTTCTTT. This translates into CASSVFGGATEAFF.

The chain combines TRBV15 with TRBJ1-2; 9 nucleotides agree with TRBD1. There are 12 residues in the CDR3. The germline gives CDR1 LNHNV, CDR2 YYDKDF (reference sequence). V shed 7 bases and J 5 bases; nucleotides not matched to a gene: 2. The CDR3 sequence: CATTGQGYGYTF. DNA of the CDR3: TGTGCCACCACCGGACAGGGGTATGGCTACACCTTC.

The rearrangement links TRBV27 to TRBJ2-1; the D is unclear. This CDR3 region has 13 residues. Trimming took off 5 bases at V and 10 bases at J, with 15 bases between the two ends. CDR1 and CDR2 from the germline V gene are MNHEY and SMNVEV (reference sequence). The CDR3 spells CASSPPPFVEQFF. In DNA form, the CDR3 reads TGTGCCAGCAGTCCCCCTCCGTTTGTGGAGCAGTTCTTC.

V gene TRBV27 combines with J gene TRBJ1-5, with 7 bases matching TRBD1. V lost 3 bases to trimming and J lost 3 bases; unmatched junction nucleotides: 2. Looked up from germline, CDR1 is MNHEY and CDR2 is SMNVEV (reference sequence). This CDR3 has 14 residues. As DNA, the CDR3 is TGTGCCAGCAGTTTGACAGGGTCCAATCAGCCCCAGCATTTT. As protein: CASSLTGSNQPQHF.

The chain links TRBV7-8 to TRBJ2-5, with 11 positions matching TRBD2. This CDR3 is 20 amino acids long. V was pared by 0 bases and J by 5 bases, with 17 bases of the junction left unmatched. Per the germline V gene, CDR1 is SGHVS and CDR2 is FQNEAQ. Written as DNA, the CDR3 is TGTGCCAGCAGCTTAGCAACGAGTTTCCTAGCGGGGGGCGCCCCCGAGACCCAGTACTTC. Its translation is CASSLATSFLAGGAPETQYF. Looking up the rest from reference TRBV7-8 and TRBJ2-5 gives the full variable domain: GAGVSQSPRYKVAKRGQDVALRCDPISGHVSLFWYQQALGQGPEFLTYFQNEAQLDKSGLPSDRFFAERPEGSVSTLKIQRTQQEDSAVYLCASSLATSFLAGGAPETQYFGPGTRLLVL.

V usage is TRBV2 and J usage is TRBJ2-5, with 7 bases matching TRBD2. J gave up 5 bases and V 8 bases, and 8 bases lay outside the gene matches. CDR1 is SNHLY, CDR2 FYNNEI, per germline. CDR3 size: 13 residues. The CDR3 nucleotides are TGTGCCAGCCGTCTACGGGGAGGGGAGACCCAGTACTTC. Its protein is CASRLRGGETQYF.